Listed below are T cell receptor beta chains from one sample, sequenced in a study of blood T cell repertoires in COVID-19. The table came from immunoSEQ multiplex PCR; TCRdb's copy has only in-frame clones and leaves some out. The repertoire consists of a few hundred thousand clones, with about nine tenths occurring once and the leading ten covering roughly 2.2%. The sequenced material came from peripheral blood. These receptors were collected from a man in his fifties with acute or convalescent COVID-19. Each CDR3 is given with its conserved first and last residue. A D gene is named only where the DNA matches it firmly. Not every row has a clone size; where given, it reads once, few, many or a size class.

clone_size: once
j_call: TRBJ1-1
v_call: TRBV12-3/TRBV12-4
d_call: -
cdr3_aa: CASSLGGWAFF
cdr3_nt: TGTGCCAGCAGTCTGGGAGGGTGGGCTTTCTTT

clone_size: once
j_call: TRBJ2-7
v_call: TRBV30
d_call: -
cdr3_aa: CAWREQGSAEQYF
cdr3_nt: TGTGCCTGGAGAGAACAGGGATCGGCAGAGCAGTACTTC

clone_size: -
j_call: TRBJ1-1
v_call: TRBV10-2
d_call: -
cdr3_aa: CASSENQGLSEAFF
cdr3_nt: TGCGCCAGCAGTGAGAATCAGGGTCTATCTGAAGCTTTCTTT

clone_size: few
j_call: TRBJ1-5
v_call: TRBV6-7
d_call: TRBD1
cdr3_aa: CASSYPPGQPNNSNQPQHF
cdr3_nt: TGTGCCAGCAGTTACCCACCGGGACAGCCAAATAATAGCAATCAGCCCCAGCATTTT

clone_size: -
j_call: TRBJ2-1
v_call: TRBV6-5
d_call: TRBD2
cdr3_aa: CASSYRGGDSYNEQFF
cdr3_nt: TGTGCCAGCAGTTACCGGGGGGGGGACTCCTACAATGAGCAGTTCTTC

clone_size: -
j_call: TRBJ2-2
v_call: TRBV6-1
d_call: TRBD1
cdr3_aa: CASSENRGNTGELFF
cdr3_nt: TGTGCCAGCAGTGAAAACAGGGGGAACACCGGGGAGCTGTTTTTT

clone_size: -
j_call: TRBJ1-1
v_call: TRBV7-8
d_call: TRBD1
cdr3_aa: CASSLGGDRTEAFF
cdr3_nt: TGTGCCAGCAGCTTAGGGGGGGACAGAACTGAAGCTTTCTTT

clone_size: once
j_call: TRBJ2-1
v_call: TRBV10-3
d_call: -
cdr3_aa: CAISESGLYYNEQFF
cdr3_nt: TGTGCCATCAGTGAGTCGGGACTCTACTACAATGAGCAGTTCTTC

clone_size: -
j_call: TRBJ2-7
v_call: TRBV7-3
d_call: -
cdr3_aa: CASSLRQQAYEQYF
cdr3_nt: TGTGCCAGCAGCTTACGGCAGCAGGCCTACGAGCAGTACTTC

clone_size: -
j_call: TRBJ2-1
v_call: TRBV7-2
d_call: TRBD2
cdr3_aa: CASSSGLAGSEQFF
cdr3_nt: TGTGCCAGCAGCTCGGGACTAGCGGGAAGTGAGCAGTTCTTC

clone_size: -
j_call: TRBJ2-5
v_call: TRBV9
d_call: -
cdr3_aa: CASSLSGSSETQYF
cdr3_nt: TGTGCCAGCAGCCTTTCAGGTTCATCAGAGACCCAGTACTTC

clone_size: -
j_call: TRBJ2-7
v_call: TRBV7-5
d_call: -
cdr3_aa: CARSPYPGLAGGRPYEQYF
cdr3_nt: TGTGCCAGAAGCCCGTACCCGGGACTAGCGGGGGGACGTCCCTACGAGCAGTACTTC

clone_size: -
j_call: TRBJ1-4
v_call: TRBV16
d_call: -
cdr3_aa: CASSRDQVGPEKLFF
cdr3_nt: TGTGCCAGCAGCCGCGATCAGGTGGGGCCGGAAAAACTGTTTTTT

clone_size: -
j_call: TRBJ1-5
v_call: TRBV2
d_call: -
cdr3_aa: CASSGTGNNQPQHF
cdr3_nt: TGTGCCAGCAGTGGAACAGGGAACAATCAGCCCCAGCATTTT

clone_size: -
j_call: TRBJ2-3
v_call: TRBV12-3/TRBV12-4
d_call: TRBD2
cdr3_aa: CASSQTGGTQYF
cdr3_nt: TGTGCCAGCAGTCAAACGGGGGGTACGCAGTATTTT

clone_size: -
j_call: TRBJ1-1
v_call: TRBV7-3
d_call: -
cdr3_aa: CASSPAHGVGTEAFF
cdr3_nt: TGTGCCAGCAGCCCCGCACACGGGGTCGGCACTGAAGCTTTCTTT

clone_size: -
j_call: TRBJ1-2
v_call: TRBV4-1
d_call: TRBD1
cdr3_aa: CASSQAGTGLNYGYTF
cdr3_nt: TGCGCCAGCAGCCAGGCTGGGACAGGCCTTAACTATGGCTACACCTTC

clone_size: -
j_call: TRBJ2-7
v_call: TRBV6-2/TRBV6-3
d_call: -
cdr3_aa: CASSLIRYYEQYF
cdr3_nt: TGTGCCAGCAGTCTTATCAGGTACTACGAGCAGTACTTC

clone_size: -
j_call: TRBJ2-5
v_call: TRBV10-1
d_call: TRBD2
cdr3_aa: CASRISGDRAGIGPMETQYF
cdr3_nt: TGCGCCAGCAGAATTAGCGGGGATCGGGCTGGAATAGGTCCAATGGAGACCCAGTACTTC

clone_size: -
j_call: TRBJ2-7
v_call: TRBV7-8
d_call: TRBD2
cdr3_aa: CASSPTGLAGGEQYF
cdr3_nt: TGTGCCAGCAGCCCGACGGGACTAGCGGGGGGCGAGCAGTACTTC

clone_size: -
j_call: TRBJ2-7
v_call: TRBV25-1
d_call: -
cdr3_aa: CASSEFRGTEQYF
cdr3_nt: TGTGCCAGCAGTGAATTTAGGGGGACCGAGCAGTACTTC

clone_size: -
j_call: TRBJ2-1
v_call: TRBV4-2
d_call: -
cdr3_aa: CASSHAGDNEQFF
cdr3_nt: TGTGCCAGCAGCCACGCCGGGGATAATGAGCAGTTCTTC

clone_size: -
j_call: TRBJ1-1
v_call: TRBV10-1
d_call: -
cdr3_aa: CASSESAGPAFF
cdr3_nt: TGCGCCAGCAGTGAGTCGGCAGGGCCGGCTTTCTTT

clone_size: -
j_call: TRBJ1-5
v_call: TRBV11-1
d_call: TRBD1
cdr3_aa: CASSLGGTGVSAQHF
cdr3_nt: TGTGCCAGCAGCTTAGGTGGGACAGGGGTATCAGCCCAGCATTTT

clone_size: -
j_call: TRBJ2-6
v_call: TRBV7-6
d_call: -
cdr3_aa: CASSLGKGAGANVLTF
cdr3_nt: TGTGCCAGCAGCTTAGGGAAGGGGGCTGGGGCCAACGTCCTGACTTTC

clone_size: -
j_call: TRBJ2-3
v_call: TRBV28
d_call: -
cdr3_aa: CASSLVGVADTQYF
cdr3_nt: TGTGCCAGCAGTTTAGTCGGGGTGGCAGATACGCAGTATTTT

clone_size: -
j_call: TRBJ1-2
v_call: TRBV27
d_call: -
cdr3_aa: CASSPLSVGLYGYTF
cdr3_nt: TGTGCCAGCAGTCCCCTTTCGGTGGGCCTCTATGGCTACACCTTC

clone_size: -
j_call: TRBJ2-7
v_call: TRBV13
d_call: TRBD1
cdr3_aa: CASSFDRGSYEQYF
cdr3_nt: TGTGCCAGCAGCTTCGACAGGGGCTCCTACGAGCAGTACTTC

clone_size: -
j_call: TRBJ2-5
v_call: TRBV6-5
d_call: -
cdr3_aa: CASSLQGETQYF
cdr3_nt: TGTGCCAGCAGCCTCCAGGGAGAGACCCAGTACTTC

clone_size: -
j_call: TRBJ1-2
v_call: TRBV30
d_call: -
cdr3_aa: CAWSEGRGYTF
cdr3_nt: TGTGCCTGGAGTGAAGGGAGAGGCTACACCTTC

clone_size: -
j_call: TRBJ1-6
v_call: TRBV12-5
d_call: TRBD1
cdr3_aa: CASGLQGADSPLHF
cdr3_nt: TGTGCTAGTGGCCTCCAGGGGGCGGATTCACCCCTCCACTTT

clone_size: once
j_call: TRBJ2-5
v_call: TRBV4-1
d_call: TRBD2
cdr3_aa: CASSPGTIQETQYF
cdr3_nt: TGCGCCAGCAGCCCCGGGACTATCCAAGAGACCCAGTACTTC

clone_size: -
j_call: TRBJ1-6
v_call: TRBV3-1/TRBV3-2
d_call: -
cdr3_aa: CASSYDGNNSPLHF
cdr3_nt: TGTGCCAGCAGCTACGACGGGAATAATTCACCCCTCCACTTT

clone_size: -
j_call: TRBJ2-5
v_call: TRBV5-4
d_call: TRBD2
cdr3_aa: CASSLGTSVDHMYF
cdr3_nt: TGTGCCAGCAGCTTGGGGACTAGCGTGGATCATATGTACTTC

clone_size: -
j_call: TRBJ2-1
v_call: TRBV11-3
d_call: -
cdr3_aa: CASSFGTTGNEQFF
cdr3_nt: TGTGCCAGCAGCTTTGGAACAACGGGTAATGAGCAGTTCTTC

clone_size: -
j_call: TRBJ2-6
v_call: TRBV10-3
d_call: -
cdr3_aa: CAISDQVGSQGANVLTF
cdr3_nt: TGTGCCATCAGTGATCAGGTTGGGTCTCAGGGGGCCAACGTCCTGACTTTC

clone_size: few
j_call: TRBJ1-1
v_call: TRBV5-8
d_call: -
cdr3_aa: CASSLGFAIFTEAFF
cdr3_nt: TGTGCCAGCAGCTTGGGTTTTGCGATTTTCACTGAAGCTTTCTTT

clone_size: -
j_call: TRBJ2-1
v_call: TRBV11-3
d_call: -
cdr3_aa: CASSLWGGGGPTLNNEQFF
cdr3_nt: TGTGCCAGCAGCTTGTGGGGAGGCGGGGGCCCCACTCTGAACAATGAGCAGTTCTTC

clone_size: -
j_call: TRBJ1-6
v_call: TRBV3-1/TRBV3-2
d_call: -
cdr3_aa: CASSQGRSAPLHF
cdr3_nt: TGTGCCAGCAGCCAAGGGAGATCGGCACCCCTCCACTTT

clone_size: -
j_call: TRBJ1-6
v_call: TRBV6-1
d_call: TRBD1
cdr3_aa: CASSDSTGGLYNSPLHF
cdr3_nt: TGTGCCAGCAGTGATTCGACAGGGGGACTCTATAATTCACCCCTCCACTTT

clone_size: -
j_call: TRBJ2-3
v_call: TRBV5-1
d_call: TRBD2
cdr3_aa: CASSPRVGGGGLSDTQYF
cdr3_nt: TGCGCCAGCAGCCCTCGCGTTGGGGGCGGGGGGCTTTCAGATACGCAGTATTTT